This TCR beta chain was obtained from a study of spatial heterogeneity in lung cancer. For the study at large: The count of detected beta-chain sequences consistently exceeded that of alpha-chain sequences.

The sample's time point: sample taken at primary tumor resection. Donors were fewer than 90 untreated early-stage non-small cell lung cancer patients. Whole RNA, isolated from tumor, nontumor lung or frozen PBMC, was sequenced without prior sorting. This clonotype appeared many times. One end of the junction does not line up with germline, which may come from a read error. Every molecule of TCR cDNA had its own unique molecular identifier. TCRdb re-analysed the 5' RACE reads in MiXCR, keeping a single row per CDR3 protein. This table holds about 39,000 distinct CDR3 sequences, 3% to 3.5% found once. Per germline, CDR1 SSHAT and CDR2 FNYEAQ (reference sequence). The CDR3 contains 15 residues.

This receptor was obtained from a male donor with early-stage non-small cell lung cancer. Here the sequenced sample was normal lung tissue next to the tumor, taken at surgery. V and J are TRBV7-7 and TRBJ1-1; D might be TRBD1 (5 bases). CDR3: CASSPFTQENTEAFF. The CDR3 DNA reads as TGTGCTAGCAGCCCCTTCACACAGGAGAACACTGAAGCTTTCTTT.